The rows below give T cell receptor beta chains drawn from one sample of a study of response to subunit inactivated influenza vaccine. TCRdb re-called the RT-PCR reads through MiXCR, storing one row per CDR3 protein. The table has 500,000 to 600,000 distinct CDR3 sequences, 11% to 15% seen once. The source material was PBMCs from blood, sampled 12 days after vaccination. The source is a man aged 50 to 59 who received an inactivated influenza vaccine. Each CDR3 is given with its conserved first and last residue. D genes are given only for firm matches. Rows may omit the clone size; those that give it use once, few, many or a size class.

v_gene: TRBV11-2
j_gene: TRBJ1-1
abundance: .
len: 16
d_gene: .
CDR3nt: TGTGCCAGCAGCTTAAATAGGAGGGCGGGGAATACTGAAGCTTTCTTT
CDR3aa: CASSLNRRAGNTEAFF

v_gene: TRBV2
j_gene: TRBJ2-7
abundance: few
len: 13
d_gene: .
CDR3nt: TGTGCCAGCACCCTTATGGTGTACTACGAGCAGTACTTC
CDR3aa: CASTLMVYYEQYF

v_gene: TRBV11-2
j_gene: TRBJ2-1
abundance: .
len: 15
d_gene: .
CDR3nt: TGTGCCAGCAGCCCCCCTACCCAGGGGACGAATGAGCAGTTCTTC
CDR3aa: CASSPPTQGTNEQFF

v_gene: TRBV15
j_gene: TRBJ2-7
abundance: few
len: 15
d_gene: TRBD2
CDR3nt: TGTGCCACCAGCAAGATGTCTAGCGGGGGGTACGAGCAGTACTTC
CDR3aa: CATSKMSSGGYEQYF

v_gene: TRBV9
j_gene: TRBJ2-3
abundance: few
len: 15
d_gene: TRBD1
CDR3nt: TGTGCCAGCAGCGTAATGGGACAGGGCACAGATACGCAGTATTTT
CDR3aa: CASSVMGQGTDTQYF

v_gene: TRBV18
j_gene: TRBJ2-3
abundance: .
len: 14
d_gene: .
CDR3nt: TGTGCCAGCCGGGCCAGCGGCCGCACAGATACGCAGTATTTT
CDR3aa: CASRASGRTDTQYF

v_gene: TRBV15
j_gene: TRBJ1-5
abundance: .
len: 15
d_gene: .
CDR3nt: TGTGCCACCAGCAGAGATGGGTATAGCAATCAGCCCCAGCATTTT
CDR3aa: CATSRDGYSNQPQHF

v_gene: TRBV5-6
j_gene: TRBJ2-7
abundance: .
len: 15
d_gene: .
CDR3nt: TGTGCCAGCAGCTTGGCCGGGACCTGGAGCTACGAGCAGTACTTC
CDR3aa: CASSLAGTWSYEQYF

v_gene: TRBV6-5
j_gene: TRBJ2-1
abundance: .
len: 15
d_gene: .
CDR3nt: TGTGCCAGCAGTTACGGCAAGAGCTCCTACAATGAGCAGTTCTTC
CDR3aa: CASSYGKSSYNEQFF

v_gene: TRBV20-1
j_gene: TRBJ2-7
abundance: few
len: 16
d_gene: TRBD2
CDR3nt: TGCAGTGCTAGAGATCCTGGGAGGGTTAGATCGGACGAGCAGTACTTC
CDR3aa: CSARDPGRVRSDEQYF

v_gene: TRBV27
j_gene: TRBJ1-1
abundance: few
len: 15
d_gene: TRBD1
CDR3nt: TGTGCCAGCAGTCCCCTGGGACAGGCGAACACTGAAGCTTTCTTT
CDR3aa: CASSPLGQANTEAFF

v_gene: TRBV29-1
j_gene: TRBJ2-5
abundance: few
len: 14
d_gene: .
CDR3nt: TGCAGCGTCGCCGGGAGCCTCTCCCAGAAGACCCAGTACTTC
CDR3aa: CSVAGSLSQKTQYF

v_gene: TRBV4-1
j_gene: TRBJ2-7
abundance: few
len: 15
d_gene: TRBD1
CDR3nt: TGCGCCAGCAGCCGAGAGGACAGGTCCGTCTACGAGCAGTACTTC
CDR3aa: CASSREDRSVYEQYF

v_gene: TRBV7-2
j_gene: TRBJ2-7
abundance: .
len: 16
d_gene: TRBD2
CDR3nt: TGTGCCAGCAGTTTCACCGGGACTACGCTCTCCTACGAGCAGTACTTC
CDR3aa: CASSFTGTTLSYEQYF

v_gene: TRBV18
j_gene: TRBJ1-4
abundance: few
len: 15
d_gene: TRBD1
CDR3nt: TGTGCCAGCTCACCACCGGGACAGGTCGGCGAAAAACTGTTTTTT
CDR3aa: CASSPPGQVGEKLFF

v_gene: TRBV7-6
j_gene: TRBJ2-1
abundance: .
len: 16
d_gene: TRBD2
CDR3nt: TGTGCCAGCAGCTTAGAACAGCGGGGGGAATACAATGAGCAGTTCTTC
CDR3aa: CASSLEQRGEYNEQFF

v_gene: TRBV18
j_gene: TRBJ1-1
abundance: .
len: 14
d_gene: .
CDR3nt: TGTGCCAGCTCACCACTGTATCAGGGGACTGAAGCTTTCTTT
CDR3aa: CASSPLYQGTEAFF

v_gene: TRBV10-3
j_gene: TRBJ2-7
abundance: few
len: 13
d_gene: .
CDR3nt: TGTGCCATCAGTGGCCAGGGAAACTACGAGCAGTACTTC
CDR3aa: CAISGQGNYEQYF

v_gene: TRBV5-5
j_gene: TRBJ2-1
abundance: .
len: 15
d_gene: TRBD2
CDR3nt: TGTGCCAGCAGCTTAGCTAGCGGGGGGCCATTTGAGCAGTTCTTC
CDR3aa: CASSLASGGPFEQFF

v_gene: TRBV15
j_gene: TRBJ2-7
abundance: .
len: 14
d_gene: .
CDR3nt: TGTGCCACCAGCCGTACAGGGAATCCCTACGAGCAGTACTTC
CDR3aa: CATSRTGNPYEQYF

v_gene: TRBV6-2/TRBV6-3
j_gene: TRBJ2-7
abundance: .
len: 16
d_gene: .
CDR3nt: TGTGCCAGCAGTCACCAAACCGGGACCGCCTCGGGTGAGCGGTACTTC
CDR3aa: CASSHQTGTASGERYF

v_gene: TRBV10-3
j_gene: TRBJ1-5
abundance: few
len: 16
d_gene: .
CDR3nt: TGTGCCATCAGTGAGTCGCCAGAATTTAGCAATCAGCCCCAGCATTTT
CDR3aa: CAISESPEFSNQPQHF

v_gene: TRBV5-1
j_gene: TRBJ1-5
abundance: few
len: 15
d_gene: .
CDR3nt: TGCGCCAGCGGGGACAAGCCTCGACCCTCCCAGCCCCAGCATTTT
CDR3aa: CASGDKPRPSQPQHF

v_gene: TRBV5-1
j_gene: TRBJ1-4
abundance: .
len: 14
d_gene: .
CDR3nt: TGCGCCAGCAGCTCTGGCAACAAAAATGAAAAACTGTTTTTT
CDR3aa: CASSSGNKNEKLFF

v_gene: TRBV23-1
j_gene: TRBJ2-7
abundance: .
len: 16
d_gene: .
CDR3nt: TGCGCCAGCAGTCGGTCATTTGGAGGGAACTCCTACGAGCAGTACTTC
CDR3aa: CASSRSFGGNSYEQYF

v_gene: TRBV29-1
j_gene: TRBJ2-4
abundance: .
len: 16
d_gene: .
CDR3nt: TGCAGCGTTGAATTTCCCGGGAGACTAGCCAAAAACATTCAGTACTTC
CDR3aa: CSVEFPGRLAKNIQYF

v_gene: TRBV7-2
j_gene: TRBJ2-1
abundance: few
len: 15
d_gene: TRBD1
CDR3nt: TGTGCCAGCAGCTTATTGGGACAGGGTTTTGATGAGCAGTTCTTC
CDR3aa: CASSLLGQGFDEQFF

v_gene: TRBV20-1
j_gene: TRBJ2-7
abundance: .
len: 14
d_gene: TRBD2
CDR3nt: TGCAGTGCTAGTCCGGGACTAGGTGCCTACGAGCAGTACTTC
CDR3aa: CSASPGLGAYEQYF

v_gene: TRBV5-1
j_gene: TRBJ2-7
abundance: once
len: 14
d_gene: .
CDR3nt: TGCGCCAGCAGCTTCTCACAGGGCTCCTACGAGCAGTACTTC
CDR3aa: CASSFSQGSYEQYF

v_gene: TRBV20-1
j_gene: TRBJ2-3
abundance: few
len: 15
d_gene: .
CDR3nt: TGCAGTGCTAGAGATCTACGGCGAAACACAGATACGCAGTATTTT
CDR3aa: CSARDLRRNTDTQYF

v_gene: TRBV20-1
j_gene: TRBJ1-1
abundance: few
len: 15
d_gene: .
CDR3nt: TGCAGTGCTAGAGATGTGGCCAAGAGGGGCACTGAAGCTTTCTTT
CDR3aa: CSARDVAKRGTEAFF

v_gene: TRBV28
j_gene: TRBJ1-2
abundance: few
len: 13
d_gene: TRBD1
CDR3nt: TGTGCCAGCAGTTCCTACAGGGGCGCTGGCTACACCTTC
CDR3aa: CASSSYRGAGYTF

v_gene: TRBV4-2
j_gene: TRBJ2-1
abundance: few
len: 17
d_gene: TRBD2
CDR3nt: TGTGCCAGCAGCCAAGAGACTAGCGGCGTCTCCTACAATGAGCAGTTCTTC
CDR3aa: CASSQETSGVSYNEQFF

v_gene: TRBV20-1
j_gene: TRBJ1-1
abundance: few
len: 17
d_gene: .
CDR3nt: TGCAGTGCTAGAGTTTTGGACAGAGTAGGGGTGAACACTGAAGCTTTCTTT
CDR3aa: CSARVLDRVGVNTEAFF

v_gene: TRBV4-1
j_gene: TRBJ2-7
abundance: .
len: 15
d_gene: .
CDR3nt: TGCGCCAGCAGCCAAGATTGGGCTCCTAGAGTGGAGCAGTACTTC
CDR3aa: CASSQDWAPRVEQYF